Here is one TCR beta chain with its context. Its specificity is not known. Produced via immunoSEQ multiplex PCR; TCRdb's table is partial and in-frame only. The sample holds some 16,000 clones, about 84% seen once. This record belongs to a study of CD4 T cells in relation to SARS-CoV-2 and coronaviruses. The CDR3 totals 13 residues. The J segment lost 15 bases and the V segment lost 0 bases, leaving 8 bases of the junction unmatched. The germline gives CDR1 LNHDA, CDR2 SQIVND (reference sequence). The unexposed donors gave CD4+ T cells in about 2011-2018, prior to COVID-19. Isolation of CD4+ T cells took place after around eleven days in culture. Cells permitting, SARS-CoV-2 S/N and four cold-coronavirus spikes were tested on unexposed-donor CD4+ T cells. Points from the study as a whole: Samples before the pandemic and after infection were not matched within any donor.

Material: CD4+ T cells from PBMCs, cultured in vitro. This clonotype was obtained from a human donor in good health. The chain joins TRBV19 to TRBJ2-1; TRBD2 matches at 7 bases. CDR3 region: CASSIDRLALLFF. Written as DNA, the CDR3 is TGTGCCAGTAGTATAGATCGACTAGCTCTCTTGTTCTTC.